The rows below give T cell receptor beta chains drawn from one sample of a study of cytomegalovirus exposure and HLA in healthy donors. Profiled with immunoSEQ multiplex PCR; TCRdb holds only in-frame clones, not every one. The data show roughly 330,000 clones, 87% seen once. Sequenced input: PBMCs. The receptors stem from a woman aged 25 to 45 in good health and CMV-seropositive. CDR3s include the opening cysteine and the closing phenylalanine or tryptophan. Each record gives: V gene, D gene, J gene, clone size, CDR3 protein, CDR3 DNA. A D gene is named only where the DNA matches it firmly. Size values are once, few and many counts, or a class for expanded clones, and some rows have none.

v_gene: TRBV7-3
d_gene: TRBD1
j_gene: TRBJ2-7
abundance: NA
CDR3aa: CASSSGTGGEQYF
CDR3nt: TGTGCCAGCAGCTCCGGGACAGGGGGCGAGCAGTACTTC

v_gene: TRBV2
d_gene: NA
j_gene: TRBJ1-3
abundance: few
CDR3aa: CASSPDTGYSGNTIYF
CDR3nt: TGTGCCAGCAGTCCAGATACAGGGTACTCTGGAAACACCATATATTTT

v_gene: TRBV6-5
d_gene: TRBD1
j_gene: TRBJ2-7
abundance: NA
CDR3aa: CASSRDRGRGEQYF
CDR3nt: TGTGCCAGCAGTCGGGACAGGGGTCGAGGCGAGCAGTACTTC

v_gene: TRBV27
d_gene: TRBD1
j_gene: TRBJ2-1
abundance: NA
CDR3aa: CASSLWTGVRNEQFF
CDR3nt: TGTGCCAGCAGTTTATGGACAGGGGTGCGCAATGAGCAGTTCTTC

v_gene: TRBV27
d_gene: NA
j_gene: TRBJ2-3
abundance: NA
CDR3aa: CASRYLPRTDTQYF
CDR3nt: TGTGCCAGCAGGTACCTTCCCCGCACAGATACGCAGTATTTT

v_gene: TRBV2
d_gene: NA
j_gene: TRBJ1-3
abundance: once
CDR3aa: CASSDKGRSGNTIYF
CDR3nt: TGTGCCAGCAGTGACAAGGGCCGCTCTGGAAACACCATATATTTT

v_gene: TRBV20-1
d_gene: NA
j_gene: TRBJ2-7
abundance: NA
CDR3aa: CSARLAEQYF
CDR3nt: TGCAGTGCTAGACTTGCGGAACAGTACTTC

v_gene: TRBV28
d_gene: TRBD2
j_gene: TRBJ2-7
abundance: NA
CDR3aa: CASSLRTSGRSPYEQYF
CDR3nt: TGTGCCAGCAGTCTACGGACTAGCGGGAGGTCCCCCTACGAGCAGTACTTC

v_gene: TRBV2
d_gene: NA
j_gene: TRBJ2-3
abundance: once
CDR3aa: CASSEEATSTDTQYF
CDR3nt: TGTGCCAGCAGTGAAGAAGCGACTAGCACAGATACGCAGTATTTT

v_gene: TRBV5-1
d_gene: NA
j_gene: TRBJ2-2
abundance: NA
CDR3aa: CASSWTQRANTGELFF
CDR3nt: TGCGCCAGCAGCTGGACTCAGAGGGCGAACACCGGGGAGCTGTTTTTT

v_gene: TRBV10-2
d_gene: NA
j_gene: TRBJ1-5
abundance: NA
CDR3aa: CASRGNSNQPQHF
CDR3nt: TGCGCCAGCAGGGGGAATAGCAATCAGCCCCAGCATTTT

v_gene: TRBV28
d_gene: TRBD2
j_gene: TRBJ2-4
abundance: NA
CDR3aa: CASSSGSGRLAKNIQYF
CDR3nt: TGTGCCAGCAGTTCGGGTAGCGGGAGATTGGCCAAAAACATTCAGTACTTC

v_gene: TRBV6-5
d_gene: NA
j_gene: TRBJ2-3
abundance: NA
CDR3aa: CASSSRQVYTDTQYF
CDR3nt: TGTGCCAGCAGTTCTAGACAGGTTTACACAGATACGCAGTATTTT

v_gene: TRBV13
d_gene: NA
j_gene: TRBJ1-4
abundance: NA
CDR3aa: CASSLRSGEEEKLFF
CDR3nt: TGTGCCAGCAGCTTAAGGTCAGGGGAAGAAGAAAAACTGTTTTTT

v_gene: TRBV9
d_gene: TRBD1
j_gene: TRBJ2-7
abundance: once
CDR3aa: CASSAGTGRYEQYF
CDR3nt: TGTGCCAGCAGCGCCGGGACAGGGCGCTACGAGCAGTACTTC

v_gene: TRBV6-6
d_gene: NA
j_gene: TRBJ1-5
abundance: NA
CDR3aa: CASRVGRGDSNQPQHF
CDR3nt: TGTGCCAGCAGGGTGGGCAGGGGAGATAGCAATCAGCCCCAGCATTTT

v_gene: TRBV11-2
d_gene: NA
j_gene: TRBJ2-1
abundance: NA
CDR3aa: CASSSGRAFEQFF
CDR3nt: TGTGCCAGCAGCTCCGGGAGAGCGTTTGAGCAGTTCTTC

v_gene: TRBV27
d_gene: NA
j_gene: TRBJ2-3
abundance: NA
CDR3aa: CASRQFPDTQYF
CDR3nt: TGTGCCAGCAGACAATTCCCAGATACGCAGTATTTT

v_gene: TRBV4-3
d_gene: NA
j_gene: TRBJ1-2
abundance: NA
CDR3aa: CASSQDRNRDWDYGYTF
CDR3nt: TGCGCCAGCAGCCAAGATCGGAACCGGGACTGGGACTATGGCTACACCTTC

v_gene: TRBV6-1
d_gene: NA
j_gene: TRBJ2-2
abundance: NA
CDR3aa: CASSEAEGAGELFF
CDR3nt: TGTGCCAGCAGTGAAGCAGAGGGCGCCGGGGAGCTGTTTTTT

v_gene: TRBV19
d_gene: NA
j_gene: TRBJ2-1
abundance: few
CDR3aa: CASSISGTYNEQFF
CDR3nt: TGTGCCAGTAGTATCTCCGGGACTTACAATGAGCAGTTCTTC

v_gene: TRBV5-4
d_gene: NA
j_gene: TRBJ1-1
abundance: NA
CDR3aa: CASSQEGGYTEAFF
CDR3nt: TGTGCCAGCAGCCAGGAGGGGGGATATACTGAAGCTTTCTTT

v_gene: TRBV18
d_gene: NA
j_gene: TRBJ2-5
abundance: NA
CDR3aa: CASSQTTGYQETQYF
CDR3nt: TGTGCCAGCTCACAAACGACGGGTTACCAAGAGACCCAGTACTTC

v_gene: TRBV27
d_gene: NA
j_gene: TRBJ2-7
abundance: NA
CDR3aa: CASSLGGQSSYEQYF
CDR3nt: TGTGCCAGCAGTTTAGGAGGGCAGAGCTCCTACGAGCAGTACTTC

v_gene: TRBV2
d_gene: NA
j_gene: TRBJ1-6
abundance: NA
CDR3aa: CASSAEMTPLHF
CDR3nt: TGTGCCAGCAGCGCGGAAATGACACCCCTCCACTTT

v_gene: TRBV5-5
d_gene: NA
j_gene: TRBJ2-1
abundance: NA
CDR3aa: CASSLEGTRYNEQFF
CDR3nt: TGTGCCAGCAGCTTGGAGGGAACGCGTTACAATGAGCAGTTCTTC

v_gene: TRBV2
d_gene: TRBD1
j_gene: TRBJ1-1
abundance: NA
CDR3aa: CASSELTGDTEAFF
CDR3nt: TGTGCCAGCAGTGAACTGACAGGGGATACTGAAGCTTTCTTT

v_gene: TRBV6-6
d_gene: TRBD1
j_gene: TRBJ2-7
abundance: NA
CDR3aa: CASSYSDRVYEQYF
CDR3nt: TGTGCCAGCAGTTACAGCGACAGGGTATACGAGCAGTACTTC

v_gene: TRBV11-1
d_gene: TRBD1
j_gene: TRBJ2-2
abundance: NA
CDR3aa: CASTGTAEVTVAGELFF
CDR3nt: TGTGCCAGCACCGGGACAGCTGAGGTGACGGTCGCCGGGGAGCTGTTTTTT

v_gene: TRBV30
d_gene: NA
j_gene: TRBJ1-5
abundance: NA
CDR3aa: CAWSLTGPRYNQPQHF
CDR3nt: TGTGCCTGGAGTTTGACGGGACCGAGGTACAATCAGCCCCAGCATTTT

v_gene: TRBV7-2
d_gene: NA
j_gene: TRBJ2-7
abundance: few
CDR3aa: CASSLDGGRYDEQYF
CDR3nt: TGTGCCAGCAGCTTAGACGGGGGGCGATATGACGAGCAGTACTTC

v_gene: TRBV30
d_gene: NA
j_gene: TRBJ2-3
abundance: NA
CDR3aa: CAWDRFTDTQYF
CDR3nt: TGTGCCTGGGACAGGTTCACAGATACGCAGTATTTT

v_gene: TRBV28
d_gene: NA
j_gene: TRBJ2-7
abundance: NA
CDR3aa: CASTPWQGNYEQYF
CDR3nt: TGTGCCAGCACCCCATGGCAGGGGAACTACGAGCAGTACTTC

v_gene: TRBV6-1
d_gene: NA
j_gene: TRBJ2-3
abundance: NA
CDR3aa: CASSEGLVTDTQYF
CDR3nt: TGTGCCAGCAGTGAAGGACTAGTTACAGATACGCAGTATTTT

v_gene: TRBV13
d_gene: TRBD2
j_gene: TRBJ2-7
abundance: NA
CDR3aa: CASSLGGWASGVDEQYF
CDR3nt: TGTGCCAGCAGTCTAGGGGGTTGGGCTAGCGGGGTAGACGAGCAGTACTTC

v_gene: TRBV21-1
d_gene: NA
j_gene: TRBJ2-1
abundance: once
CDR3aa: CASSERDSGYNEQFF
CDR3nt: TGTGCCAGCAGCGAAAGGGACAGTGGGTACAATGAGCAGTTCTTC

v_gene: TRBV14
d_gene: NA
j_gene: TRBJ2-1
abundance: NA
CDR3aa: CASSLQSSYNEQFF
CDR3nt: TGTGCCAGCAGCCTGCAAAGCTCCTACAATGAGCAGTTCTTC

v_gene: TRBV7-2
d_gene: TRBD1
j_gene: TRBJ1-2
abundance: few
CDR3aa: CASSQGQGWNGYTF
CDR3nt: TGTGCCAGCAGCCAAGGACAGGGATGGAATGGCTACACCTTC

v_gene: TRBV9
d_gene: TRBD1
j_gene: TRBJ1-1
abundance: NA
CDR3aa: CASSPTGYTEAFF
CDR3nt: TGTGCCAGCAGCCCGACAGGGTACACTGAAGCTTTCTTT

v_gene: TRBV9
d_gene: NA
j_gene: TRBJ2-7
abundance: NA
CDR3aa: CASSPLGDSYEQYF
CDR3nt: TGTGCCAGCAGCCCCTTGGGGGATTCCTACGAGCAGTACTTC

v_gene: TRBV4-1
d_gene: NA
j_gene: TRBJ2-5
abundance: NA
CDR3aa: CASSQAGTYQETQYF
CDR3nt: TGCGCCAGCAGCCAAGCCGGGACCTACCAAGAGACCCAGTACTTC

v_gene: TRBV5-1
d_gene: NA
j_gene: TRBJ2-7
abundance: NA
CDR3aa: CASSLVGDEQYF
CDR3nt: TGCGCCAGCAGCTTGGTTGGTGACGAGCAGTACTTC

v_gene: TRBV7-2
d_gene: NA
j_gene: TRBJ2-2
abundance: few
CDR3aa: CASSLVAGNTGELFF
CDR3nt: TGTGCCAGCAGCTTAGTAGCAGGGAACACCGGGGAGCTGTTTTTT

v_gene: TRBV27
d_gene: NA
j_gene: TRBJ2-5
abundance: NA
CDR3aa: CASSSPSKRPQETQYF
CDR3nt: TGTGCCAGCAGTTCCCCCTCTAAACGCCCTCAAGAGACCCAGTACTTC

v_gene: TRBV13
d_gene: NA
j_gene: TRBJ2-7
abundance: NA
CDR3aa: CASSLAGVMASYEQYF
CDR3nt: TGTGCCAGCAGCTTAGCGGGGGTAATGGCGTCCTACGAGCAGTACTTC

v_gene: TRBV6-1
d_gene: TRBD2
j_gene: TRBJ2-3
abundance: few
CDR3aa: CASSEGGSGKEDTQYF
CDR3nt: TGTGCCAGCAGTGAAGGAGGGAGCGGGAAGGAAGATACGCAGTATTTT

v_gene: TRBV6-5
d_gene: NA
j_gene: TRBJ1-5
abundance: NA
CDR3aa: CASREDRGNQPQHF
CDR3nt: TGTGCCAGCAGAGAGGATAGAGGCAATCAGCCCCAGCATTTT

v_gene: TRBV4-1
d_gene: NA
j_gene: TRBJ2-2
abundance: NA
CDR3aa: CASSPPLRGANTGELFF
CDR3nt: TGCGCCAGCAGCCCACCTCTACGGGGGGCTAACACCGGGGAGCTGTTTTTT

v_gene: TRBV5-6
d_gene: NA
j_gene: TRBJ2-7
abundance: few
CDR3aa: CASSPRSSYEQYF
CDR3nt: TGTGCCAGCAGCCCTCGGAGCTCCTACGAGCAGTACTTC

v_gene: TRBV7-9
d_gene: NA
j_gene: TRBJ1-2
abundance: NA
CDR3aa: CASSLDSVHYGYTF
CDR3nt: TGTGCCAGCAGCTTAGACAGTGTGCACTATGGCTACACCTTC

v_gene: TRBV29-1
d_gene: NA
j_gene: TRBJ2-3
abundance: NA
CDR3aa: CSVLRENTDTQYF
CDR3nt: TGCAGCGTCCTAAGGGAGAACACAGATACGCAGTATTTT

v_gene: TRBV4-1
d_gene: TRBD1
j_gene: TRBJ1-4
abundance: NA
CDR3aa: CASSQPKDRGLEKLFF
CDR3nt: TGCGCCAGCAGCCAACCCAAGGACAGGGGGCTTGAAAAACTGTTTTTT

v_gene: TRBV4-3
d_gene: NA
j_gene: TRBJ1-6
abundance: few
CDR3aa: CASSQVDGDDSPLHF
CDR3nt: TGCGCCAGCAGCCAAGTAGATGGGGACGATTCACCCCTCCACTTT

v_gene: TRBV14
d_gene: NA
j_gene: TRBJ2-5
abundance: NA
CDR3aa: CASSQGLKTQYF
CDR3nt: TGTGCCAGCAGCCAAGGTTTAAAGACCCAGTACTTC

v_gene: TRBV14
d_gene: NA
j_gene: TRBJ2-3
abundance: NA
CDR3aa: CASSNHPGQIKDTQYF
CDR3nt: TGTGCCAGCAGTAACCACCCAGGCCAGATTAAAGATACGCAGTATTTT

v_gene: TRBV30
d_gene: TRBD2
j_gene: TRBJ2-7
abundance: NA
CDR3aa: CAWSQPGLAGRAYEQYF
CDR3nt: TGTGCCTGGAGCCAACCGGGACTAGCGGGTCGCGCCTACGAGCAGTACTTC

v_gene: TRBV15
d_gene: NA
j_gene: TRBJ2-3
abundance: NA
CDR3aa: CATRQPTATDTQYF
CDR3nt: TGTGCCACCAGACAGCCGACTGCCACAGATACGCAGTATTTT